This entry lists 8 T cell receptor beta chains sequenced from one sample in a study of T-cell reconstitution after alpha-beta-depleted transplantation in children. Unique molecular identifiers were used to barcode this TCRbeta library. TCRdb called the PCR reads again in MiXCR, with one record for every CDR3 protein. The table records roughly 89,000 distinct CDR3 sequences, 9% to 15% of them present only once. The source material was PBMCs from the stem cell graft donor, sampled from the stem cell graft. All receptors come from a human donor who donated a stem cell graft to a child with inherited bone marrow failure.

The chain employs TRBV5-6 and TRBJ2-3, with 12 bases matching TRBD1. The length of the CDR3 is 19 residues. CDR1 and CDR2 from the germline V gene are SGHDT and YYEEEE. V shed 4 bases and J 11 bases; nucleotides not matched to a gene: 23. The DNA for the CDR3 is TGTGCCAGCAGCGCGGGGTTACCGGGACAGGGGGCGGCACGTATGGGGCAGTATTTT. It is translated as CASSAGLPGQGAARMGQYF.

The genes are TRBV20-1 and TRBJ2-1, with 10 bases identical to TRBD2. Losses at the gene ends were 1 base for V and 7 bases for J; bases not matched to a gene: 10. The CDR3 covers 16 residues. Germline V CDR1 and CDR2: DFQATT, SNEGSKA (reference sequence). For the CDR3, the DNA is TGCAGTGCTAGAGTGCTCGGGACTAGCGTACAAAATGAGCAGTTCTTC. This gives the protein CSARVLGTSVQNEQFF.

This clonotype was counted many times. The gene calls are TRBV7-2 and TRBJ2-7; the D gene is possibly TRBD1 (5 bases). Germline V gene lookup returns CDR1 SGHTA and CDR2 FQGNSA. This CDR3 region has 14 residues. Trimming removed 2 bases at V and 3 bases at J, with 11 bases between. The CDR3 DNA reads TGTGCCAGCAGCTTATATCGTGACAGCTACGAGCAGTACTTC. Encoded protein: CASSLYRDSYEQYF.

The chain links TRBV5-1 to TRBJ1-2; D is undetermined. The CDR3 spans 14 residues. Germline-derived CDR1 and CDR2 are SGHRS and YFSETQ. V gave up 5 bases and J gave up 2 bases, with 13 bases separating them. The CDR3 DNA reads as TGCGCCAGCAGTGCCCGGACGGGGAACTATGGCTACACCTTC. Its protein is CASSARTGNYGYTF.

This clonotype turned up a few times. The chain employs TRBV20-1 and TRBJ2-5, with 9 bases matching TRBD2. The CDR3 runs 17 residues. Unmatched junction bases numbered 14, after V lost 1 base and J lost 5 bases. Germline V lookup: CDR1 DFQATT, CDR2 SNEGSKA (reference sequence). The CDR3 nucleotides read TGCAGTGCTAGAGCCAATGGGGCGGGGGGGATATGGGAGACCCAGTACTTC. This translates into CSARANGAGGIWETQYF.

This chain joins TRBV5-1 and TRBJ2-1; a weak D match, TRBD1 (6 bases). Germline loops: CDR1 SGHRS, CDR2 YFSETQ. This CDR3 region has 14 residues. Deletions cut 3 bases from V and 6 bases from J, with 13 bases between. Here the CDR3 reads CASSWTAPVNEQFF. The CDR3 bases are TGCGCCAGCAGCTGGACAGCTCCGGTCAATGAGCAGTTCTTC. The complete variable domain, with remaining parts taken from reference TRBV5-1 and TRBJ2-1, reads KAGVTQTPRYLIKTRGQQVTLSCSPISGHRSVSWYQQTPGQGLQFLFEYFSETQRNKGNFPGRFSGRQFSNSRSEMNVSTLELGDSALYLCASSWTAPVNEQFFGPGTRLTVL.

Only a few counts were recorded for this clonotype. The V gene is TRBV18, the J gene TRBJ1-2; the match to TRBD1 covers 7 bases. The CDR3 consists of 13 residues. Germline V gene data show CDR1 as KGHSH and CDR2 as LQKENI. Trimming at V came to 2 bases and at J to 6 bases, leaving 3 bases not matched to a gene. CDR3 sequence (DNA): TGTGCCAGCTCACCATACAGGGGCGATGGCTACACCTTC. This sequence encodes CASSPYRGDGYTF.

This clonotype was detected a few times. The chain carries TRBV12-3 or TRBV12-4 and TRBJ2-1; 9 bases are a match to TRBD2. The V segment lost 6 bases and the J segment 7 bases; nucleotides outside the gene matches: 4. The CDR3 length is 13 residues. The CDR3 coding sequence is TGTGCCAGCAGGGGACTAGCTGGGAATGAGCAGTTCTTC. Amino acid sequence: CASRGLAGNEQFF.